The clone carrying this T cell receptor beta chain was recorded only once. An end of the junction differs from the germline gene, which may be a read error. The sample belongs to a study of T cell changes during pregnancy in multiple sclerosis. Method: immunoSEQ multiplex PCR; TCRdb's copy keeps in-frame clones and lacks some. The data show tens of thousands of clones, about nine tenths seen once. CDR1 SSHAT and CDR2 FNYEAQ come from the germline V gene (reference sequence). This CDR3 contains 15 residues. The receptor's source is a female donor with multiple sclerosis, enrolled in a pregnancy study. This sample comprised CD4+ T cells from peripheral blood mononuclear cells, obtained before pregnancy. V gene TRBV7-7 combines with J gene TRBJ2-1, with 8 bases fitting TRBD2. CDR3 loop: CASSSRLAPDNEQFF. DNA for the CDR3: TGTGCTAGCAGTTCTCGACTAGCGCCCGACAATGAGCAGTTCTTC.